This TCR beta chain appears in the sequencing data of a study of cytomegalovirus exposure and HLA in healthy donors. Study-wide findings and caveats: The study listed 164 cytomegalovirus-associated TCR beta chains.

Worth noting for this clone: The antigen remains unidentified.

This CDR3 comprises 19 residues. The germline V gene encodes CDR1 SGHTA and CDR2 FQGNSA. Between the trimmed V and J ends, which lost 4 bases and 0 bases, there was a span of 19 bases. The PCR ran on 60 Vbeta and 13 Jbeta primers. Measured with immunoSEQ multiplex PCR; TCRdb has only the in-frame clones, and not every one. In the table there are about 89,000 clones, under 85% of which are singletons. The donors, nominally healthy at sampling, likely had unrecorded immune exposures. Sequencing was done on a sample of PBMCs. The receptor was derived from a female donor in good health and CMV-seropositive. The V and J genes are TRBV7-2 and TRBJ2-6; TRBD1 is a possible D gene (6 bases). The CDR3 DNA follows: TGTGCCAGCAGCTCCGAGTTAGGGGACATCTTCTCTGGGGCCAACGTCCTGACTTTC. Residues: CASSSELGDIFSGANVLTF.